The 21 T cell receptor beta chains in this list originate from one sample, sequenced in a study of blood T cell repertoires in COVID-19. Repertoires were generated with immunoSEQ multiplex PCR, while TCRdb's copy carries only in-frame clones and drops some. The sample shows about 150,000 clones, approximately 80% of them seen only once. Sequences were obtained from peripheral blood. The receptor set was obtained from an older woman with COVID-19, enrolled during active disease.

The V and J genes are TRBV18 and TRBJ1-1; 7 positions match TRBD1. This CDR3 is 15 amino acids long. Germline V gene sequence: CDR1 KGHSH, CDR2 LQKENI. V trimming: 5 bases; J trimming: 3 bases; junction bases outside the gene matches: 9. In DNA form, the CDR3 reads TGTGCCAGCTCAGGGGACAGTGTCTTGGACACTGAAGCTTTCTTT. As protein: CASSGDSVLDTEAFF.

This chain joins TRBV5-4 and TRBJ2-3, with 10 bases identical to TRBD2. The CDR3 is made up of 19 amino acids. Losses at the gene ends were 4 bases for V and 0 bases for J; bases not matched to a gene: 14. Germline CDR1 and CDR2: SGHNT and YYREEE (reference sequence). The chain's CDR3 is CASSEVRTSGFASTDTQYF. The CDR3 nucleotides read TGTGCCAGCAGCGAGGTCAGGACTAGCGGATTCGCTAGCACAGATACGCAGTATTTT.

V is TRBV2 and J is TRBJ1-5; D may be TRBD1 (6 bases). The V gene lost 4 bases and the J gene lost 3 bases, with 13 bases spanning the gap. The CDR3 loop spans 15 amino acids. CDR1 and CDR2 from the germline V gene are SNHLY and FYNNEI. As DNA, the CDR3 is TGTGCCAGCAGTGGAGATGGACAGAACAATCAGCCCCAGCATTTT. It codes for CASSGDGQNNQPQHF.

Details on this clone: The germline gene is not matched at one end of the junction; a read error may be the cause. The V call is TRBV7-7, the J call TRBJ2-2; maybe TRBD2 (5 bases). Germline V gives CDR1 SSHAT, CDR2 FNYEAQ (reference sequence). The CDR3 totals 15 residues. CDR3 nucleotides: TGTGCTAGCAGCCAAACCAGAGGGCCAGTCGGGGAGCTGTTTTTT. It translates to CASSQTRGPVGELFF.

The V and J genes are TRBV6-5 and TRBJ2-3; no firm D call. The CDR3 contains 15 residues. Germline CDR1 is MNHEY and CDR2 is SVGAGI. Trimming removed 6 bases at V and 4 bases at J, with 17 bases between. The CDR3 region has the DNA TGTGCCAGCAGCTACCCCGTCGGCGGCCCAGATACGCAGTATTTT. Protein sequence: CASSYPVGGPDTQYF.

This chain links TRBV3-1 (or the pseudogene TRBV3-2) with TRBJ2-1, with 9 bases that match TRBD1. The trim removed 5 bases at V and 7 bases at J, leaving 6 bases unmatched. The CDR3 runs to 14 residues. Germline CDR1 LGHDT, CDR2 YNNKEL (reference sequence). CDR3 loop: CASSYRTGANEQFF. The CDR3 nucleotides read TGTGCCAGCAGCTACCGGACAGGGGCAAATGAGCAGTTCTTC.

CDR3 amino acids: CATISGSRPDTQYF. The DNA of the CDR3 is TGTGCCACTATTAGCGGGAGTCGGCCAGATACGCAGTATTTT. The V gene is TRBV15, the J gene TRBJ2-3; 9 bases line up with TRBD2. With 9 bases clipped from V and 4 bases from J, the junction kept 8 bases outside the gene matches. Germline CDR1 is LNHNV and CDR2 is YYDKDF (reference sequence). This CDR3 contains 14 residues.

The V call is TRBV10-3, the J call TRBJ2-3; 11 bases align to TRBD2. Germline CDR1 and CDR2: ENHRY and SYGVKD. J gave up 2 bases and V 3 bases, and 4 bases lay outside the gene matches. This CDR3 region has 16 residues. As DNA, the CDR3 is TGTGCCATCAGTGACCCTAGCGGGGGGAACACAGATACGCAGTATTTT. It encodes CAISDPSGGNTDTQYF.

The V and J genes are TRBV5-4 and TRBJ2-7; the match to TRBD2 covers 8 bases. Germline trimming cut 1 base from V and 7 bases from J; bases unmatched to any gene: 7. CDR3 length: 14 residues. Per germline, CDR1 SGHNT and CDR2 YYREEE (reference sequence). In nucleotides, the CDR3 is TGTGCCAGCAGCTTGATTCGGGGGGGAGGAGAGCAGTACTTC. Amino acids: CASSLIRGGGEQYF.

This clone appeared once. The gene calls are TRBV9 and TRBJ1-2; maybe TRBD1 (6 bases). From germline, CDR1 is SGDLS and CDR2 YYNGEE. V lost 4 bases to trimming and J lost 1 base, with 14 bases between them. This CDR3 is built from 15 residues. CDR3 bases: TGTGCCAGCAGCACACAGGGCGCCGGTAACTATGGCTACACCTTC. Translated, it gives CASSTQGAGNYGYTF.

The chain combines TRBV11-3 with TRBJ2-1, with a possible D match to TRBD1 (5 bases). Trimming stripped 1 base from V and 9 bases from J, with 13 bases between. The length of the CDR3 is 14 residues. Germline V CDR1 and CDR2: SGHNT, YENEEA. CDR3 bases: TGTGCCAGCAGCTTAGGCAGGGTACATAGTGAGCAGTTCTTC. The encoded protein is CASSLGRVHSEQFF.

The J gene is TRBJ1-1, the V gene TRBV6-6; TRBD1 matches at 7 bases. The CDR3 spans 16 residues. V lost 4 bases and J lost 5; bases outside the gene matches: 13. Germline loops: CDR1 MNHNY, CDR2 SVGAGI (reference sequence). For the CDR3, the DNA is TGTGCCAGCAGTTCCCCCAGGGGGTACCAGGGTACTGAAGCTTTCTTT. This codes for CASSSPRGYQGTEAFF.

This clone turned up a few times. V is TRBV11-2 and J is TRBJ2-2, with D tentatively TRBD1 (5 bases). V was clipped by 2 bases and J by 3 bases, with 13 bases between them. Germline-derived CDR1 and CDR2 are SGHAT and FQNNGV. This CDR3 has 16 residues. CDR3: CASSLYVGRDTGELFF. The CDR3 DNA is TGTGCCAGCAGCTTATATGTGGGCAGGGACACCGGGGAGCTGTTTTTT.

This chain uses TRBV7-3 with TRBJ1-4, with D unclear. Trimming shortened V by 1 base and J by 0 bases, and 6 bases separated the two germline ends. The CDR3 runs to 15 residues. The germline V gene has CDR1 SGHTA and CDR2 FQGTGA. CDR3 nucleotides: TGTGCCAGCAGCTTAAGCCGGGCAACTAATGAAAAACTGTTTTTT. Translated: CASSLSRATNEKLFF. The full variable domain, its missing parts supplied by reference TRBV7-3 and TRBJ1-4, is GAGVSQTPSNKVTEKGKYVELRCDPISGHTALYWYRQSLGQGPEFLIYFQGTGAADDSGLPNDRFFAVRPEGSVSTLKIQRTERGDSAVYLCASSLSRATNEKLFFGSGTQLSVL.

This sequence joins TRBV15 and TRBJ1-1; tentative D call: TRBD1 (5 bases). Germline V gene data show CDR1 as LNHNV and CDR2 as YYDKDF (reference sequence). Trimming took 0 bases from V and 0 from J, leaving 11 bases between them. CDR3 size: 16 residues. CDR3 region: CATSRENRGMNTEAFF. The CDR3, as DNA: TGTGCCACCAGCAGAGAAAACCGGGGGATGAACACTGAAGCTTTCTTT.

This rearrangement joins TRBV7-3 to TRBJ1-2; possibly TRBD1 for D (6 bases). Germline-derived CDR1 and CDR2 are SGHTA and FQGTGA. Trimming stripped 5 bases from V and 8 bases from J, with 9 bases between. The length of the CDR3 is 11 residues. The CDR3 is CASSQGYGYTF. DNA of the CDR3: TGTGCCAGCAGCCAGGGGTACGGCTACACCTTC.

A few counts support this clone. The CDR3 DNA follows: TGTGCCAGTAGTGCAAGCCAGAACACTGAAGCTTTCTTT. Translating gives CASSASQNTEAFF. The chain joins TRBV19 to TRBJ1-1; no reliable D call. CDR3 length equals 13 residues. Germline CDR1 LNHDA, CDR2 SQIVND (reference sequence). Trimming took off 5 bases at V and 1 base at J, with 8 bases between the two ends. Variable domain in full (rest from reference TRBV19 and TRBJ1-1): DGGITQSPKYLFRKEGQNVTLSCEQNLNHDAMYWYRQDPGQGLRLIYYSQIVNDFQKGDIAEGYSVSREKKESFPLTVTSAQKNPTAFYLCASSASQNTEAFFGQGTRLTVV.

This chain links TRBV6-5 with TRBJ1-2, with D perhaps matching TRBD1 (6 bases). This CDR3 is built from 14 residues. Trimming removed 7 bases from V and 8 bases from J, with 20 bases in between. Germline V lookup: CDR1 MNHEY, CDR2 SVGAGI. Here the CDR3 reads CASTMTGPTEGYTF. Written as DNA, the CDR3 is TGTGCCAGCACCATGACAGGACCTACGGAGGGCTACACCTTC.

CDR3 loop: CASSLTGDYGYTF. In DNA form, the CDR3 reads TGTGCCAGCAGCTTAACAGGGGACTATGGCTACACCTTC. The chain links TRBV7-9 to TRBJ1-2, with 7 bases lining up with TRBD1. CDR1 is SEHNR, CDR2 FQNEAQ, per germline (reference sequence). CDR3 length: 13 amino acids. The junction had 0 bases not matched to a gene; V was cut back by 2 bases and J by 3 bases.

This chain joins TRBV5-1 and TRBJ1-1; D gene unclear. V lost 5 bases and J 4 bases, leaving 12 bases between the germline ends. This CDR3 spans 13 amino acids. Germline lookup yields CDR1 SGHRS and CDR2 YFSETQ. In DNA form, the CDR3 reads TGCGCCAGCAGTTTCGAGGGAATCACTGAAGCTTTCTTT. Protein product: CASSFEGITEAFF.

The chain joins TRBV3-1 (or the pseudogene TRBV3-2) to TRBJ2-7; no reliable D call. Germline V gives CDR1 LGHDT, CDR2 YNNKEL (reference sequence). The CDR3 has 16 residues. Between the trimmed V and J ends, which lost 4 bases and 2 bases, there was a span of 18 bases. The CDR3 bases are TGTGCCAGCAGCCCCCTCTTACGAAGCTATGCCTACGAGCAGTACTTC. Residues: CASSPLLRSYAYEQYF.